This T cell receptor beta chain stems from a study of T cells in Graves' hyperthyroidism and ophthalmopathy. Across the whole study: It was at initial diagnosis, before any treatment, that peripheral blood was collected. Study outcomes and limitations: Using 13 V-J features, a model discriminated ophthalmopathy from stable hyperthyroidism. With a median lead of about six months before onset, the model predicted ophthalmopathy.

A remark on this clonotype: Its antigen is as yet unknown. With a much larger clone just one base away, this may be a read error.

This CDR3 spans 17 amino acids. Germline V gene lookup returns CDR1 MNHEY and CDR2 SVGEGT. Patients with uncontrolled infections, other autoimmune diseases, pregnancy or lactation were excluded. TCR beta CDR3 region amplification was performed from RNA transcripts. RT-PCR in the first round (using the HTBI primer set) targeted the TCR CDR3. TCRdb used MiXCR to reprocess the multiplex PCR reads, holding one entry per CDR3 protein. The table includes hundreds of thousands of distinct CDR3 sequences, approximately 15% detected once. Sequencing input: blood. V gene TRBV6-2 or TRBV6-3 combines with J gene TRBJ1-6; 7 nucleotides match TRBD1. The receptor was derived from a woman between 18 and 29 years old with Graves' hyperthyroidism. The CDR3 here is CASSGGVLTGINPPLHF. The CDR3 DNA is TGTGCCAGCAGTGGGGGGGTTTTGACAGGGATTAATCCACCCCTCCACTTT.